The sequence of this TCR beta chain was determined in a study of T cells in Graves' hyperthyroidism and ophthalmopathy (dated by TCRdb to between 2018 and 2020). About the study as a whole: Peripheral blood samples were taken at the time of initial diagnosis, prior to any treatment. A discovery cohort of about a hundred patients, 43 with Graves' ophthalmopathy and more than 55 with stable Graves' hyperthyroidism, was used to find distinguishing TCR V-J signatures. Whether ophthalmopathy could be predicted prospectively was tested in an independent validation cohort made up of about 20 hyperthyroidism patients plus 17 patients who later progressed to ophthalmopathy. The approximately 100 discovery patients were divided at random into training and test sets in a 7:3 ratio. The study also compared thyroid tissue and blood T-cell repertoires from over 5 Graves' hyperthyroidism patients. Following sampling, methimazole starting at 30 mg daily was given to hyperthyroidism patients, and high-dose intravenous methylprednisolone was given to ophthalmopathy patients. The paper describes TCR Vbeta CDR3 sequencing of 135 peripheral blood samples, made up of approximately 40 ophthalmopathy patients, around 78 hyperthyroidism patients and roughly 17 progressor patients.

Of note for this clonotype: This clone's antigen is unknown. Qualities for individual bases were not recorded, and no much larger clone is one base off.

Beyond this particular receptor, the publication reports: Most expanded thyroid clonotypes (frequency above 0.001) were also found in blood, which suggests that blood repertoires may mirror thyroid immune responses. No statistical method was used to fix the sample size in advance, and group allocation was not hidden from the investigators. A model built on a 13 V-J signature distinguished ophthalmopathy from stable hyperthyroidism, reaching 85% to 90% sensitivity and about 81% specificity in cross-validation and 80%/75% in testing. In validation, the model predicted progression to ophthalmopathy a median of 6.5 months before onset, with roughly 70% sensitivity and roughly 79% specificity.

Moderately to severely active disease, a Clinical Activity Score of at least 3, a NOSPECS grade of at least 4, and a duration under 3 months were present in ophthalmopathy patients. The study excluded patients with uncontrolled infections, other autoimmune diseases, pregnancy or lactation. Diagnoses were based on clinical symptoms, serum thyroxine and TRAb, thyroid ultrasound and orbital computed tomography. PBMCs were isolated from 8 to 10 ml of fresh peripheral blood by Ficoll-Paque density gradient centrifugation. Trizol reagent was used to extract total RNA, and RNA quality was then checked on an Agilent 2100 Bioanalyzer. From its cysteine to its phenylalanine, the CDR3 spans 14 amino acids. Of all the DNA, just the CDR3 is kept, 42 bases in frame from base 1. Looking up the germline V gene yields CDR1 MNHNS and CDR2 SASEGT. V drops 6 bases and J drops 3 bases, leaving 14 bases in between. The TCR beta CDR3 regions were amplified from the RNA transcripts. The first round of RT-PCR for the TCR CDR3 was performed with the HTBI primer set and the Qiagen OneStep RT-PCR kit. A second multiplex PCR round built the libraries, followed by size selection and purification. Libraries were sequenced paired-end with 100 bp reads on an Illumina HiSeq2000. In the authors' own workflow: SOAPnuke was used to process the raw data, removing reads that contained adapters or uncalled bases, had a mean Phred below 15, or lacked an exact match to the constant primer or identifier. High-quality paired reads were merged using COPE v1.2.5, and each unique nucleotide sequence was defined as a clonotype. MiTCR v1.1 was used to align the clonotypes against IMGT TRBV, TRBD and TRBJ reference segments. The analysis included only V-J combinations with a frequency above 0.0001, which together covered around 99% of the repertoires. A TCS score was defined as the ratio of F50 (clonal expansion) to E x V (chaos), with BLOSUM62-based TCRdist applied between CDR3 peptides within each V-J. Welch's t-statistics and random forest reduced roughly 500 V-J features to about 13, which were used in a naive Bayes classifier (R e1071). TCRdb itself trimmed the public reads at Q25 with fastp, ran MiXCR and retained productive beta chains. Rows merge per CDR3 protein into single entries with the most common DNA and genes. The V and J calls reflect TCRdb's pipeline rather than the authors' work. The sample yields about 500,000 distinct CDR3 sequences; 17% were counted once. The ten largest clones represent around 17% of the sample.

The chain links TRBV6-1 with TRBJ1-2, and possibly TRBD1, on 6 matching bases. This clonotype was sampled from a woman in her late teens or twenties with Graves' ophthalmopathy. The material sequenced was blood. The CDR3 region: CASRVRGLDYGYTF. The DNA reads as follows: TGTGCCAGCAGGGTCAGGGGATTGGACTATGGCTACACCTTC.